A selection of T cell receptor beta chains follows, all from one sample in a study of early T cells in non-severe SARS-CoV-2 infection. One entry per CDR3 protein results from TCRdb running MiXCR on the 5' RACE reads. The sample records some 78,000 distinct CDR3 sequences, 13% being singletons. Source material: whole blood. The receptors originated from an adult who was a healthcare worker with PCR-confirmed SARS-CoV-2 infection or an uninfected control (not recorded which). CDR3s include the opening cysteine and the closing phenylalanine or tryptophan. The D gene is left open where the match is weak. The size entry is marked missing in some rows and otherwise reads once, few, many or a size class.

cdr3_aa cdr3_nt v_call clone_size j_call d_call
CASSYSDGKNEKLFF TGTGCCAGCAGTTACTCTGACGGAAAAAATGAAAAACTGTTTTTT TRBV6-2/TRBV6-3 - TRBJ1-4 -
CASAISQNTEAFF TGTGCCAGCGCCATCTCTCAGAACACTGAAGCTTTCTTT TRBV2 - TRBJ1-1 -
CASSLDQLNTEAFF TGTGCCAGCAGCTTGGACCAGCTGAACACTGAAGCTTTCTTT TRBV5-8 few TRBJ1-1 -
CASSLAASGEQYF TGTGCCAGCAGCTTAGCGGCTTCCGGCGAGCAGTACTTC TRBV7-2 - TRBJ2-7 -
CSVGGGEREAFF TGCAGCGTTGGGGGAGGGGAAAGGGAAGCTTTCTTT TRBV29-1 few TRBJ1-1 -
CASSFQQGATDTQYF TGTGCCAGCAGCTTTCAACAGGGGGCCACAGATACGCAGTATTTT TRBV7-9 - TRBJ2-3 TRBD1
CASSYDRTAEQFF TGTGCCAGCAGCTACGACAGGACGGCCGAGCAGTTCTTC TRBV5-5 few TRBJ2-1 -
CASNYAGSLYEQYF TGTGCCAGCAATTACGCCGGCTCCCTCTACGAGCAGTACTTC TRBV12-3/TRBV12-4 many TRBJ2-7 -
CVSSAWTLRGEKLFF TGTGTCAGCAGCGCGTGGACTTTGCGCGGTGAAAAACTGTTTTTT TRBV7-9 - TRBJ1-4 -
CASSLPGSDTGELFF TGTGCCAGCAGCTTGCCGGGGTCCGACACCGGGGAGCTGTTTTTT TRBV7-9 many TRBJ2-2 -
CASSLLRGGINQPQHF TGTGCCAGCAGCTTATTACGCGGGGGCATAAATCAGCCCCAGCATTTT TRBV7-8 - TRBJ1-5 -
CASSLDRGRNQPQHF TGTGCCAGCAGCTTAGACAGGGGAAGGAATCAGCCCCAGCATTTT TRBV7-9 - TRBJ1-5 TRBD1
CASSLGSVSYNEQFF TGTGCCAGCAGCTTAGGGAGCGTCTCCTACAATGAGCAGTTCTTC TRBV7-2 - TRBJ2-1 -
CASSLGSGSYNEQFF TGTGCCAGCAGCTTAGGCAGTGGGTCTTACAATGAGCAGTTCTTC TRBV7-3 - TRBJ2-1 -
CSAPLVGPYEQYF TGCAGTGCTCCCTTAGTGGGGCCCTACGAGCAGTACTTC TRBV20-1 few TRBJ2-7 -
CSARGDNSPLHF TGCAGTGCTAGGGGGGATAATTCACCCCTCCACTTT TRBV20-1 many TRBJ1-6 -
CSASAGTFSYEQYF TGCAGTGCTTCAGCCGGGACATTTTCCTACGAGCAGTACTTC TRBV20-1 few TRBJ2-7 -
CASSPTQLPGYTF TGTGCCAGCAGCCCGACCCAACTTCCTGGCTACACCTTC TRBV7-2 - TRBJ1-2 -
CASSLNRYTF TGTGCCAGCAGCTTAAACCGCTACACCTTC TRBV7-9 - TRBJ1-2 -
CASSLAPGQAYSGANVLTF TGTGCCAGCAGCTTGGCGCCGGGACAGGCATACTCTGGGGCCAACGTCCTGACTTTC TRBV7-6 many TRBJ2-6 TRBD1
CASSYAGGHRSYEQYF TGTGCCAGCAGTTACGCGGGCGGACACCGCTCCTACGAGCAGTACTTC TRBV6-2/TRBV6-3 - TRBJ2-7 -
CASSRGTADQPQHF TGCGCCAGCAGCCGGGGGACAGCAGATCAGCCCCAGCATTTT TRBV4-1 - TRBJ1-5 TRBD1
CASSVSDPDTQYF TGTGCCAGCAGTGTATCGGATCCAGATACGCAGTATTTT TRBV2 many TRBJ2-3 -
CASSSREADTQYF TGTGCCAGCAGCTCCCGAGAGGCAGATACGCAGTATTTT TRBV3-1 - TRBJ2-3 -
CASSSGQGNTEAFF TGTGCCAGCAGTTCGGGACAGGGGAACACTGAAGCTTTCTTT TRBV28 - TRBJ1-1 TRBD1
CASGQGPLEQYF TGTGCCAGCGGGCAGGGGCCTCTGGAGCAGTACTTC TRBV2 few TRBJ2-7 -
CSVGDHEQYF TGCAGCGTTGGGGACCACGAGCAGTACTTC TRBV29-1 few TRBJ2-7 -
CSARENPNEKLFF TGCAGTGCTAGAGAGAATCCTAATGAAAAACTGTTTTTT TRBV20-1 many TRBJ1-4 -
CASSFQGDQPQHF TGTGCCAGCAGCTTCCAGGGAGATCAGCCCCAGCATTTT TRBV5-5 few TRBJ1-5 -
CASRTMDRSNTPLHF TGTGCCAGCAGAACCATGGACAGGTCTAATACGCCCCTCCACTTT TRBV6-5 - TRBJ1-6 TRBD1
CASSKGDYGELFF TGCGCCAGCAGCAAGGGGGATTACGGGGAGCTGTTTTTT TRBV5-1 few TRBJ2-2 -
CASSFGSGRGETQYF TGCGCCAGCAGCTTCGGTAGCGGGAGAGGAGAGACCCAGTACTTC TRBV5-1 - TRBJ2-5 TRBD2
CSARGLAAYNEQFF TGCAGTGCTAGAGGGCTAGCGGCCTACAATGAGCAGTTCTTC TRBV20-1 many TRBJ2-1 TRBD2
CASSLRDTYEQYF TGCGCCAGCAGCCTCCGGGACACCTACGAGCAGTACTTC TRBV5-1 few TRBJ2-7 -
CASSSHRGVSSPLHF TGTGCCAGCAGCTCTCACCGGGGGGTCTCTTCACCCCTCCACTTT TRBV5-6 - TRBJ1-6 -
CASSRRDRGNEQFF TGTGCCAGCAGCCGACGGGACAGGGGGAATGAGCAGTTCTTC TRBV3-1 few TRBJ2-1 TRBD1
CSGSSGGADTQYF TGCAGTGGGAGTAGCGGGGGGGCAGATACGCAGTATTTT TRBV20-1 - TRBJ2-3 TRBD2
CSVHLGQASTDTQYF TGCAGCGTCCACCTGGGGCAGGCTAGCACAGATACGCAGTATTTT TRBV29-1 few TRBJ2-3 -
CASSKGDLSDHGQYF TGCGCCAGCAGCAAGGGGGACCTTTCAGACCACGGGCAGTACTTC TRBV5-1 - TRBJ2-7 -
CASSYSQGNSPLHF TGTGCCAGCAGTTACTCGCAGGGGAACTCACCCCTCCACTTT TRBV6-5 - TRBJ1-6 -
CASSQEKSGGSANEQFF TGTGCCAGCAGCCAAGAAAAGAGCGGGGGCTCGGCGAATGAGCAGTTCTTC TRBV4-2 few TRBJ2-1 TRBD2
CASSYPPSGRPYQETQYF TGTGCCAGCAGTTATCCCCCTAGCGGGAGACCGTACCAAGAGACCCAGTACTTC TRBV6-6 few TRBJ2-5 TRBD2
CATSRAGLARSDTQYF TGTGCCACCAGCAGAGCGGGACTAGCTAGGTCAGATACGCAGTATTTT TRBV15 - TRBJ2-3 TRBD2
CASSPPRGYYEQYF TGTGCCAGCTCACCACCACGGGGATACTACGAGCAGTACTTC TRBV18 many TRBJ2-7 -
CSVGSLMITEAFF TGCAGCGTTGGTTCGCTGATGATCACTGAAGCTTTCTTT TRBV29-1 - TRBJ1-1 -
CASSNSNQPQHF TGTGCCAGCAGTAATAGCAATCAGCCCCAGCATTTT TRBV12-3/TRBV12-4 few TRBJ1-5 -